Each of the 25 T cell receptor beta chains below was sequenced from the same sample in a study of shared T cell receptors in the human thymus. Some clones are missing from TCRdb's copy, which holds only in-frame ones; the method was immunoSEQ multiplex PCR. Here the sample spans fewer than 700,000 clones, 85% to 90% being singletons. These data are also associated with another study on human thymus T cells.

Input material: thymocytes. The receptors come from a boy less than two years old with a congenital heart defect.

The CDR3 is CASSPRGGLHNEQFF. The CDR3, as DNA: TGTGCCAGCAGTCCCCGAGGGGGCCTCCACAATGAGCAGTTCTTC. The chain carries TRBV6-5 and TRBJ2-1; 7 nucleotides line up with TRBD1. This CDR3 is 15 amino acids long. Germline V lookup: CDR1 MNHEY, CDR2 SVGAGI. Trimming took 5 bases from V and 5 from J; bases not matched to a gene: 9.

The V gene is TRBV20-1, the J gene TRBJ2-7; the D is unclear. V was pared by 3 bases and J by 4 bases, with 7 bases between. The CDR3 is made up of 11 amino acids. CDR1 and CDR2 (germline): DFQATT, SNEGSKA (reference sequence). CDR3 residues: CSASVQYEQYF. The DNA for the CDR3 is TGCAGTGCTAGTGTCCAGTACGAGCAGTACTTC.

The CDR3 nucleotides are TGTGCCAGTAGTATAGATGGGCAGAACAATGAGCAGTTCTTC. Its protein product is CASSIDGQNNEQFF. The gene calls are TRBV19 and TRBJ2-1; D gene uncertain. V was cut by 0 bases and J by 5 bases, with 8 bases left in between. Germline V gene lookup returns CDR1 LNHDA and CDR2 SQIVND (reference sequence). The CDR3 runs 14 residues.

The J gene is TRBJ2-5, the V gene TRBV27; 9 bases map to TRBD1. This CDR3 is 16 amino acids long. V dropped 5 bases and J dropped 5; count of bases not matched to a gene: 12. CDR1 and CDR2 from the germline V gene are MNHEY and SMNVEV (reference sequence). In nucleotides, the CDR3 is TGTGCCAGCAGTCCCCGGACAGGGGAGGGGTGTGAGACCCAGTACTTC. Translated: CASSPRTGEGCETQYF.

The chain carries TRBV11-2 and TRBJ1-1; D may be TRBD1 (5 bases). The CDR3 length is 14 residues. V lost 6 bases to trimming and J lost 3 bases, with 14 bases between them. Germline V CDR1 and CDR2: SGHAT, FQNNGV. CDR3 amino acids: CASSPPPRDTEAFF. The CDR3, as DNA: TGTGCCAGCAGTCCACCCCCCAGGGACACTGAAGCTTTCTTT.

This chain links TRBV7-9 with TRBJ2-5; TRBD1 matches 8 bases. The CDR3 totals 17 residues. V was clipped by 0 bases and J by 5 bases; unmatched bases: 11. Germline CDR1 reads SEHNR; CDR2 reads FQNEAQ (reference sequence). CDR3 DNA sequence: TGTGCCAGCAGCTTAGCGCTAATCGAGACAGGGGTTGAGACCCAGTACTTC. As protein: CASSLALIETGVETQYF.

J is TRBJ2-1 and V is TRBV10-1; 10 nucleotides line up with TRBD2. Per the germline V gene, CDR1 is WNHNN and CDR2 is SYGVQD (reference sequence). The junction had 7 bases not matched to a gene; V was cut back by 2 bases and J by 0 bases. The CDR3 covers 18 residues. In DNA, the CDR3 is TGCGCCAGCAGTGAGAGGGTAGCGGGAGGACCCTCCTACAATGAGCAGTTCTTC. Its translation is CASSERVAGGPSYNEQFF.

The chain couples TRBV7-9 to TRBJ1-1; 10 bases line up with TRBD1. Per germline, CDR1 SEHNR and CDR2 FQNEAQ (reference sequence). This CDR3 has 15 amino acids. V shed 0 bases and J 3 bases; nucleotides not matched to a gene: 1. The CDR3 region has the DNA TGTGCCAGCAGCTTAGCGACAGGGGGCCACACTGAAGCTTTCTTT. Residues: CASSLATGGHTEAFF.

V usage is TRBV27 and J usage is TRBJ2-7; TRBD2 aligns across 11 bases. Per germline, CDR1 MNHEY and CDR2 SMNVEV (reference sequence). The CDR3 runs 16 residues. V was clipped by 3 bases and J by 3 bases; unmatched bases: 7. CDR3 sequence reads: CASSFTSGSGNYEQYF. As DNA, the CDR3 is TGTGCCAGCAGTTTCACTAGCGGGAGTGGAAACTACGAGCAGTACTTC.

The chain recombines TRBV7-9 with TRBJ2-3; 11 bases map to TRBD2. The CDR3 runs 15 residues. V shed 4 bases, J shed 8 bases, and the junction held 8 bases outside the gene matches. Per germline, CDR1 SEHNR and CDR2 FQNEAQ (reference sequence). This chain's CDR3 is CASSSRLAGLPTQYF. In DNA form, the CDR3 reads TGTGCCAGCAGCTCCCGACTAGCGGGGTTGCCTACGCAGTATTTT.

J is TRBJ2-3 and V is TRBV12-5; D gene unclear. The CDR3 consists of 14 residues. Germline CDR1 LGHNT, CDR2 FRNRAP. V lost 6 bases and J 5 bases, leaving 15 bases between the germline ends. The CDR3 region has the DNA TGTGCTAGTGGGACTTTCCACTCGGGAGATACGCAGTATTTT. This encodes CASGTFHSGDTQYF.

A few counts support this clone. In DNA form, the CDR3 reads TGCGCCAGCAGTGCGGAGGGGGCAGTCCTGTTCTTC. It yields the protein CASSAEGAVLFF. This rearrangement joins TRBV10-1 to TRBJ2-1; D perhaps matches TRBD1 (7 bases). The ends were cut back, 4 bases at V and 15 bases at J, with 16 bases in the middle. CDR3 length: 12 residues. Germline CDR1 WNHNN, CDR2 SYGVQD (reference sequence).

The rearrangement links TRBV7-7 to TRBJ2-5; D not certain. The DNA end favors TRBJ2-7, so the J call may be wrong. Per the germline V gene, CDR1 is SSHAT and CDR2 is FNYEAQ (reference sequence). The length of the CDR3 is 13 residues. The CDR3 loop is CASSFGGTYEQYF. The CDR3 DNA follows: TGTGCCAGCAGCTTTGGCGGTACCTACGAGCAGTACTTC.

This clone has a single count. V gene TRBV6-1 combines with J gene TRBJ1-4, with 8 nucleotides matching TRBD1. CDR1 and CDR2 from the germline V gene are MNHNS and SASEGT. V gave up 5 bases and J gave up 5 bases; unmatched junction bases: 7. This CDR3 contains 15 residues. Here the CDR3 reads CASSTRQGPNEKLFF. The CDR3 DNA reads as TGTGCCAGCAGTACCCGACAGGGGCCCAATGAAAAACTGTTTTTT.

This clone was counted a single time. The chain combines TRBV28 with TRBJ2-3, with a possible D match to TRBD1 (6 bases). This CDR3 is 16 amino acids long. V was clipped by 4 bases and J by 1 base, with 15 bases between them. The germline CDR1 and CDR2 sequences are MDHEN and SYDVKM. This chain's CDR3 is CASSSLEQGGTDTQYF. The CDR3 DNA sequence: TGTGCCAGCAGTTCACTTGAACAGGGCGGCACAGATACGCAGTATTTT.

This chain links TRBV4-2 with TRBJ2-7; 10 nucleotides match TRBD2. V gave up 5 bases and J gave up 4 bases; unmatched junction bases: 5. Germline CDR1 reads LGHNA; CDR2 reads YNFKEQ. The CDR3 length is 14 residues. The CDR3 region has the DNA TGTGCCAGCAGCGTTCGTAGCGGGAGGTACGAGCAGTACTTC. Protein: CASSVRSGRYEQYF.

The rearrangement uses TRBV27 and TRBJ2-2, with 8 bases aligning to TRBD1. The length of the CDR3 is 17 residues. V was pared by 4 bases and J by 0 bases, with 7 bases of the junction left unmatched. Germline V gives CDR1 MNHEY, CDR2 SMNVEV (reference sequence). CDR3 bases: TGTGCCAGCAGTTCTCGACAGGGGCCATCGAACACCGGGGAGCTGTTTTTT. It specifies CASSSRQGPSNTGELFF.

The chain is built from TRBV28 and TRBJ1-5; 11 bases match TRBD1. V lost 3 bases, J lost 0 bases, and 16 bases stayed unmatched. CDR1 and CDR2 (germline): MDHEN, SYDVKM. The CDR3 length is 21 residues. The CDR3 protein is CASSFMVLFGTGGHSNQPQHF. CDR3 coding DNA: TGTGCCAGCAGTTTTATGGTTCTTTTTGGGACAGGGGGGCATAGCAATCAGCCCCAGCATTTT.

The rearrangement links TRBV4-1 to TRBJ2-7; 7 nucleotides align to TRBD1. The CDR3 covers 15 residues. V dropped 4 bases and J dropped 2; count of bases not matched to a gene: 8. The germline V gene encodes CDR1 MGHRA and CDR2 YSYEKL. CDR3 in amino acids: CASSLAHRGPYEQYF. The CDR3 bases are TGCGCCAGCAGCCTCGCCCACAGGGGCCCCTACGAGCAGTACTTC.

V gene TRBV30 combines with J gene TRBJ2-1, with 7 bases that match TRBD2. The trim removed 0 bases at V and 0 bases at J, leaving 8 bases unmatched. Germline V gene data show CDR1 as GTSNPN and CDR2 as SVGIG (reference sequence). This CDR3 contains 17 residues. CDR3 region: CAWSVIAGLSSYNEQFF. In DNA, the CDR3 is TGTGCCTGGAGTGTCATAGCGGGCCTGAGCTCCTACAATGAGCAGTTCTTC.

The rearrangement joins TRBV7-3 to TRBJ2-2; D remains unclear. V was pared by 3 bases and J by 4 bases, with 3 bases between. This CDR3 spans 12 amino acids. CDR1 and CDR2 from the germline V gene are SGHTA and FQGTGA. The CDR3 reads CASSFGTGELFF. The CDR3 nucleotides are TGTGCCAGCAGCTTCGGCACCGGGGAGCTGTTTTTT.

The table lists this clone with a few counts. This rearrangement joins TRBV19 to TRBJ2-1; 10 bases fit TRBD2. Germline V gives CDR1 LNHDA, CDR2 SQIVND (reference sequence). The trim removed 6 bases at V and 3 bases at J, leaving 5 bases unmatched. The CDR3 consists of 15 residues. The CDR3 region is CASRQTSGFYNEQFF. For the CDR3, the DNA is TGTGCCAGTAGGCAGACTAGCGGGTTCTACAATGAGCAGTTCTTC.

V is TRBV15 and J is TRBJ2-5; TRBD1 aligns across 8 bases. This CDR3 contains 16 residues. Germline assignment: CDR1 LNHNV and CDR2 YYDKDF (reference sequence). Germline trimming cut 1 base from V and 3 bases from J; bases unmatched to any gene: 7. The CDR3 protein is CATSRAPGGTEETQYF. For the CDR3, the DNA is TGTGCCACCAGCAGAGCTCCAGGGGGCACCGAAGAGACCCAGTACTTC.

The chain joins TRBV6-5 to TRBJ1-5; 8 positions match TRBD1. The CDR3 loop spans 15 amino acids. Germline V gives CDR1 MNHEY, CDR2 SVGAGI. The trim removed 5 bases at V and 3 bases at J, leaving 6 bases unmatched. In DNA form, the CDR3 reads TGTGCCAGCAGTGCCCGGACAGGGAACAATCAGCCCCAGCATTTT. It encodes CASSARTGNNQPQHF.

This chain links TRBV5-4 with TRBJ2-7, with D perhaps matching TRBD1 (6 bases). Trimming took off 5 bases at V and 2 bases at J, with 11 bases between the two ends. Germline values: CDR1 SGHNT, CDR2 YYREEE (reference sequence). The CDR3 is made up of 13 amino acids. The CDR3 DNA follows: TGTGCCAGCAGGGGACACGATACCTACGAGCAGTACTTC. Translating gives CASRGHDTYEQYF.